This T cell receptor beta chain was captured by sequencing in a study of early T cells in non-severe SARS-CoV-2 infection (dated by TCRdb to about 2021). About the full investigation: Bulk RNA from unsorted whole blood was used for TCR sequencing, so alpha and beta chains could not be paired. On the study overall, not on this receptor specifically: VDJdb matching was skewed toward anti-spike CD8 responses, so virus-specific expansions were likely underestimated and private and CD4 specificities were missed.

This was a case-control study nested in a cohort of healthcare workers in London, UK, who had nasopharyngeal swab PCR tests and blood samples taken every week. Healthcare workers were recruited during the week of the UK lockdown, between 23 and 31 March 2020, and followed weekly for up to about 15 weeks. In this sample, this clonotype turned up many times. It lacks a known antigen. Per-base quality was not reported, and no clone a single base away is much larger than it. Libraries were prepared through 5' RACE. Sequencing was performed on a NextSeq 500. The TCR library protocol attached unique molecular identifiers to individual cDNA molecules to correct for sequencing error and PCR bias. TCR alpha and beta chains were both sequenced, and the abundances of alpha and beta sequences in each sample were closely correlated with each other. The source study handled its data this way. Decombinator V4 was used to perform V gene, J gene and CDR3 annotation of TCR sequences. TCRs were defined as expanded if a significant change between any two time points was detected under a Poisson model with p below 0.0001. TCR abundances were normalised to the total number of TCRs sequenced in each sample and reported as counts per million. TRAV1-2 paired with TRAJ12, TRAJ20 or TRAJ33 defined MAIT TCRs, while TRAV10 paired with TRAJ18 defined iNKT TCRs. VDJdb, accessed on 1 November 2021, was searched for TCRs annotated for CMV, EBV and SARS-CoV-2, and TCRs annotated for more than one antigen were excluded. TCRdb reworked the public reads: Q25 trimming with fastp, MiXCR clone assembly, productive beta chains retained. Rows are unified per CDR3 protein, each entry keeping the most common DNA and genes. These V and J calls originate from TCRdb's pipeline instead of the authors' own analysis. In this sample the table shows some 76,000 distinct CDR3 sequences, around 15% of which occur a single time. Of the sample, roughly 12% falls within the top ten clones.

Its CDR3 holds 14 amino acids, cysteine through phenylalanine. Kept here is only the CDR3 DNA, which spans 42 bases and is read in frame from base 1. After removal of 8 bases from V and 3 bases from J, the junction retains 3 bases not matched to a gene. The specimen was whole blood. The TCR sequence derives from an adult who was a healthcare worker with PCR-confirmed SARS-CoV-2 infection or an uninfected control (not recorded which). The chain joins TRBV12-3 or TRBV12-4 to TRBJ2-2, and 10 junctional nucleotides match TRBD1. The DNA is TGTGCCAGCCGGGGGACAGGGGACACCGGGGAGCTGTTTTTT. This gives the protein CASRGTGDTGELFF.